The present entry profiles one T cell receptor beta chain with its context. This entry comes from a study of control samples from healthy donors and cancer patients. Sequencing used immunoSEQ multiplex PCR; TCRdb keeps in-frame clones, though not all of them. The table shows fewer than 20,000 clones, with approximately 78% occurring only once. CDR3 size: 14 residues. V was pared by 2 bases and J by 6 bases, with 11 bases between. Germline V CDR1 and CDR2: MNHEY, SMNVEV (reference sequence). The sequence was obtained from a man aged 80 or over with head and neck cancer. The chain links TRBV27 to TRBJ1-5; possible D gene TRBD1, 6 bases. Sequencing was carried out using PBMCs. CDR3 residues: CASSLTGYPQPQHF. The DNA for the CDR3 is TGTGCCAGCAGTTTAACAGGGTACCCTCAGCCCCAGCATTTT.